The following is a TCR beta chain sequence with its context. This sample was taken from a study of Graves' ophthalmopathy and Graves' hyperthyroidism. Amplification targeted the TCR beta CDR3 regions, with RNA transcripts as the source material. Investigators did first-round RT-PCR with HTBI primers, then second-round multiplex PCR. One entry per CDR3 protein results from TCRdb running MiXCR on the multiplex PCR reads. The repertoire includes just over 600,000 distinct CDR3 sequences, approximately 22% of them detected once, and roughly 6.9% sits in the top ten. V was shortened by 0 bases and J by 4 bases, with 18 bases between the two germline ends. The CDR3 is 17 residues long. The germline gives CDR1 SGDLS, CDR2 YYNGEE.

This TCR came from a woman aged 18-29 years with stable Graves' hyperthyroidism. Some clones in this sample may be carry-over from other donors' samples. The V and J genes are TRBV9 and TRBJ2-3, with D perhaps given as TRBD1 or TRBD2 (5 bases each). The sample consisted of peripheral blood. The CDR3 reads CASSVEGRLEGPDTQYF. The CDR3 region has the DNA TGTGCCAGCAGCGTAGAGGGGCGTTTAGAGGGCCCAGATACGCAGTATTTT.